Listed below are T cell receptor beta chains from one sample, sequenced in a study of shared clonotypes between healthy human individuals. The protocol was immunoSEQ multiplex PCR, while the TCRdb copy is restricted to in-frame clones and leaves out a portion. The table has approximately 1.4 million clones, around 98% seen once; the top ten hold about 0.45%. The specimen sequenced was naive CD4+ T cells sorted from blood. These receptors came from a man aged 30 to 39 in good health. Each CDR3 is given with its conserved first and last residue. A D gene is named only where the DNA matches it firmly. Clone size is given for some rows only: seen once, a few or many times, or a class if the clone is expanded.

abundance: .; d_gene: .; v_gene: TRBV5-4; j_gene: TRBJ2-7; CDR3aa: CASSSDPSSSYEQYF; CDR3nt: TGTGCCAGCAGCTCCGACCCATCCAGCTCCTACGAGCAGTACTTC
abundance: .; d_gene: TRBD1; v_gene: TRBV5-4; j_gene: TRBJ1-1; CDR3aa: CASSPPGQDTEAFF; CDR3nt: TGTGCCAGCAGCCCCCCGGGACAGGACACTGAAGCTTTCTTT
abundance: .; d_gene: TRBD2; v_gene: TRBV4-3; j_gene: TRBJ2-3; CDR3aa: CASSQGRLAGTDTQYF; CDR3nt: TGCGCCAGCAGCCAAGGGAGGCTAGCGGGGACAGATACGCAGTATTTT
abundance: .; d_gene: TRBD2; v_gene: TRBV11-2; j_gene: TRBJ2-3; CDR3aa: CASSLMTSVTDTQYF; CDR3nt: TGTGCCAGCAGCTTAATGACTAGCGTCACAGATACGCAGTATTTT
abundance: .; d_gene: .; v_gene: TRBV6-5; j_gene: TRBJ1-4; CDR3aa: CASSYKWGEKLFF; CDR3nt: TGTGCCAGCAGTTATAAATGGGGGGAAAAACTGTTTTTT
abundance: once; d_gene: TRBD1; v_gene: TRBV5-5; j_gene: TRBJ2-1; CDR3aa: CASSRLAMMGQYNEQFF; CDR3nt: TGTGCCAGCAGCCGACTTGCTATGATGGGACAGTACAATGAGCAGTTCTTC
abundance: .; d_gene: TRBD2; v_gene: TRBV11-3; j_gene: TRBJ2-7; CDR3aa: CASSNFAGGDHEQYF; CDR3nt: TGTGCCAGCAGCAACTTCGCGGGGGGGGACCACGAGCAGTACTTC
abundance: once; d_gene: .; v_gene: TRBV9; j_gene: TRBJ2-5; CDR3aa: CASSPIPGETQYF; CDR3nt: TGTGCCAGCAGCCCCATACCCGGGGAGACCCAGTACTTC
abundance: .; d_gene: .; v_gene: TRBV7-3; j_gene: TRBJ2-1; CDR3aa: CASSPRTGTYSYNEQFF; CDR3nt: TGTGCCAGCAGCCCCAGAACAGGGACTTACTCCTACAATGAGCAGTTCTTC
abundance: .; d_gene: .; v_gene: TRBV5-1; j_gene: TRBJ2-2; CDR3aa: CASSLEATSHTGELFF; CDR3nt: TGCGCCAGCAGCTTGGAGGCCACCAGTCACACCGGGGAGCTGTTTTTT
abundance: .; d_gene: .; v_gene: TRBV2; j_gene: TRBJ2-2; CDR3aa: CAGRGRDNTGELFF; CDR3nt: TGTGCCGGCCGGGGACGGGATAACACCGGGGAGCTGTTTTTT
abundance: once; d_gene: .; v_gene: TRBV2; j_gene: TRBJ1-2; CDR3aa: CASSGGQTLYGYTF; CDR3nt: TGTGCCAGCAGTGGAGGGCAGACACTCTATGGCTACACCTTC
abundance: .; d_gene: .; v_gene: TRBV14; j_gene: TRBJ1-1; CDR3aa: CASSQGVNTEAFF; CDR3nt: TGTGCCAGCAGCCAGGGGGTGAACACTGAAGCTTTCTTT
abundance: .; d_gene: .; v_gene: TRBV4-1; j_gene: TRBJ2-1; CDR3aa: CASSQSARDEQFF; CDR3nt: TGCGCCAGCAGCCAATCTGCCCGGGATGAGCAGTTCTTC
abundance: .; d_gene: .; v_gene: TRBV4-1; j_gene: TRBJ2-3; CDR3aa: CASSLGQGGRREDTQYF; CDR3nt: TGCGCCAGCAGCCTCGGACAGGGAGGGCGGAGGGAAGATACGCAGTATTTT
abundance: .; d_gene: .; v_gene: TRBV5-1; j_gene: TRBJ1-2; CDR3aa: CASADNYGYTF; CDR3nt: TGCGCCAGCGCTGACAACTATGGCTACACCTTC
abundance: once; d_gene: .; v_gene: TRBV18; j_gene: TRBJ2-3; CDR3aa: CASSPLDTQYF; CDR3nt: TGTGCCAGCTCACCCCTAGATACGCAGTATTTT
abundance: .; d_gene: .; v_gene: TRBV28; j_gene: TRBJ1-5; CDR3aa: CASSLGALSQPQHF; CDR3nt: TGTGCCAGCAGTTTAGGGGCCCTGAGTCAGCCCCAGCATTTT
abundance: .; d_gene: .; v_gene: TRBV18; j_gene: TRBJ2-6; CDR3aa: CASSPGSSGANVLTF; CDR3nt: TGTGCCAGCTCTCCAGGGAGCTCTGGGGCCAACGTCCTGACTTTC
abundance: .; d_gene: .; v_gene: TRBV28; j_gene: TRBJ2-7; CDR3aa: CASSWEFSYEQYF; CDR3nt: TGTGCCAGCAGTTGGGAATTCTCCTACGAGCAGTACTTC
abundance: .; d_gene: TRBD2; v_gene: TRBV29-1; j_gene: TRBJ2-2; CDR3aa: CSVGKGGLAGVVFAGELFF; CDR3nt: TGCAGCGTTGGAAAGGGAGGACTAGCGGGAGTGGTTTTTGCCGGGGAGCTGTTTTTT
abundance: .; d_gene: .; v_gene: TRBV19; j_gene: TRBJ2-3; CDR3aa: CASSIRARVITDTQYF; CDR3nt: TGTGCCAGTAGTATTCGGGCGCGAGTCATCACAGATACGCAGTATTTT
abundance: .; d_gene: .; v_gene: TRBV6-1; j_gene: TRBJ2-1; CDR3aa: CASSEAWNEQFF; CDR3nt: TGTGCCAGCAGTGAAGCGTGGAATGAGCAGTTCTTC
abundance: .; d_gene: .; v_gene: TRBV5-5; j_gene: TRBJ2-1; CDR3aa: CASSLVASQMRNEQFF; CDR3nt: TGTGCCAGCAGCTTGGTTGCTAGCCAGATGAGGAATGAGCAGTTCTTC
abundance: .; d_gene: TRBD1; v_gene: TRBV6-6; j_gene: TRBJ1-4; CDR3aa: CASSLQGANEKLFF; CDR3nt: TGTGCCAGCAGTCTACAGGGGGCGAATGAAAAACTGTTTTTT
abundance: .; d_gene: .; v_gene: TRBV11-2; j_gene: TRBJ2-7; CDR3aa: CASSSLRAASYEQYF; CDR3nt: TGTGCCAGCAGCTCCCTCAGGGCAGCTTCCTACGAGCAGTACTTC
abundance: .; d_gene: .; v_gene: TRBV7-8; j_gene: TRBJ1-3; CDR3aa: CASSLRGSGNTIYF; CDR3nt: TGTGCCAGCAGCTTAAGGGGCTCTGGAAACACCATATATTTT
abundance: .; d_gene: .; v_gene: TRBV5-1; j_gene: TRBJ2-7; CDR3aa: CASSLAGASYEQYF; CDR3nt: TGCGCCAGCAGCTTGGCCGGAGCCTCCTACGAGCAGTACTTC
abundance: .; d_gene: TRBD2; v_gene: TRBV5-1; j_gene: TRBJ2-7; CDR3aa: CASSQGRSGMDLYEQYF; CDR3nt: TGCGCCAGCAGCCAAGGGCGTAGCGGGATGGACCTCTACGAGCAGTACTTC
abundance: .; d_gene: .; v_gene: TRBV4-3; j_gene: TRBJ1-1; CDR3aa: CASSQDLDTEAFF; CDR3nt: TGCGCCAGCAGCCAAGATTTGGACACTGAAGCTTTCTTT
abundance: .; d_gene: .; v_gene: TRBV6-1; j_gene: TRBJ2-2; CDR3aa: CASSPRTANTGELFF; CDR3nt: TGTGCCAGCAGTCCCCGGACAGCGAACACCGGGGAGCTGTTTTTT
abundance: .; d_gene: .; v_gene: TRBV5-6; j_gene: TRBJ2-7; CDR3aa: CASSTHYEQYF; CDR3nt: TGTGCCAGCAGCACCCACTACGAGCAGTACTTC
abundance: .; d_gene: .; v_gene: TRBV27; j_gene: TRBJ1-4; CDR3aa: CASSLSPGFNEKLFF; CDR3nt: TGTGCCAGCAGTTTATCTCCCGGGTTTAATGAAAAACTGTTTTTT
abundance: .; d_gene: .; v_gene: TRBV19; j_gene: TRBJ1-1; CDR3aa: CASSTTANTEAFF; CDR3nt: TGTGCCAGTAGTACCACAGCGAACACTGAAGCTTTCTTT
abundance: .; d_gene: .; v_gene: TRBV30; j_gene: TRBJ2-5; CDR3aa: CALKFWVEETQYF; CDR3nt: TGTGCTCTCAAGTTCTGGGTAGAAGAGACCCAGTACTTC
abundance: .; d_gene: .; v_gene: TRBV7-8; j_gene: TRBJ2-6; CDR3aa: CASSETGYGANVLTF; CDR3nt: TGTGCCAGCAGCGAAACAGGGTATGGGGCCAACGTCCTGACTTTC
abundance: .; d_gene: .; v_gene: TRBV19; j_gene: TRBJ2-3; CDR3aa: CASSIRGPRTDTQYF; CDR3nt: TGTGCCAGTAGTATTCGGGGACCACGCACAGATACGCAGTATTTT
abundance: .; d_gene: TRBD2; v_gene: TRBV5-1; j_gene: TRBJ2-1; CDR3aa: CASSLPTGGPSNEQFF; CDR3nt: TGCGCCAGCAGCTTGCCTACGGGAGGGCCGTCAAATGAGCAGTTCTTC
abundance: once; d_gene: TRBD2; v_gene: TRBV28; j_gene: TRBJ2-3; CDR3aa: CASSKSRLAGGTDTQYF; CDR3nt: TGTGCCAGCAGTAAGTCTCGGCTAGCGGGGGGCACAGATACGCAGTATTTT
abundance: .; d_gene: TRBD1; v_gene: TRBV7-8; j_gene: TRBJ2-7; CDR3aa: CASSLPGQIYEQYF; CDR3nt: TGTGCCAGCAGCTTGCCGGGACAGATCTACGAGCAGTACTTC
abundance: .; d_gene: TRBD2; v_gene: TRBV11-2; j_gene: TRBJ2-1; CDR3aa: CASSRLAGGPSNEQFF; CDR3nt: TGTGCCAGCAGCCGACTAGCGGGAGGGCCCAGTAATGAGCAGTTCTTC
abundance: .; d_gene: TRBD1; v_gene: TRBV7-2; j_gene: TRBJ1-2; CDR3aa: CASSLTGDRNYGYTF; CDR3nt: TGTGCCAGCAGCTTAACAGGGGACCGTAACTATGGCTACACCTTC
abundance: once; d_gene: TRBD2; v_gene: TRBV6-5; j_gene: TRBJ2-3; CDR3aa: CASSYEAGVVDTQYF; CDR3nt: TGTGCCAGCAGTTACGAAGCGGGAGTAGTAGATACGCAGTATTTT
abundance: .; d_gene: TRBD1; v_gene: TRBV11-3; j_gene: TRBJ2-7; CDR3aa: CASSLRQGPSYEQYF; CDR3nt: TGTGCCAGCAGCCTTCGACAGGGACCTTCCTACGAGCAGTACTTC
abundance: .; d_gene: .; v_gene: TRBV18; j_gene: TRBJ1-1; CDR3aa: CASSPSVGGTEAFF; CDR3nt: TGTGCCAGCTCACCATCAGTTGGGGGGACTGAAGCTTTCTTT
abundance: .; d_gene: TRBD2; v_gene: TRBV7-2; j_gene: TRBJ2-7; CDR3aa: CASSLGGGPYEQYF; CDR3nt: TGTGCCAGCAGCTTAGGGGGGGGTCCTTACGAGCAGTACTTC
abundance: .; d_gene: .; v_gene: TRBV7-9; j_gene: TRBJ2-7; CDR3aa: CASSPPGSYEQYF; CDR3nt: TGTGCCAGCAGCCCCCCGGGAAGCTACGAGCAGTACTTC
abundance: .; d_gene: TRBD2; v_gene: TRBV11-2; j_gene: TRBJ2-1; CDR3aa: CASIPGLAGREGEQFF; CDR3nt: TGTGCCAGCATCCCGGGACTAGCGGGGAGGGAGGGTGAGCAGTTCTTC
abundance: .; d_gene: TRBD1; v_gene: TRBV27; j_gene: TRBJ1-2; CDR3aa: CASSLQGANGYTF; CDR3nt: TGTGCCAGCAGTTTACAGGGGGCGAATGGCTACACCTTC
abundance: once; d_gene: .; v_gene: TRBV18; j_gene: TRBJ2-5; CDR3aa: CASSPLHQETQYF; CDR3nt: TGTGCCAGCTCACCGTTGCACCAAGAGACCCAGTACTTC
abundance: .; d_gene: TRBD2; v_gene: TRBV18; j_gene: TRBJ2-3; CDR3aa: CASSPGAGASTDTQYF; CDR3nt: TGTGCCAGCTCACCCGGAGCGGGGGCTAGCACAGATACGCAGTATTTT
abundance: .; d_gene: TRBD1; v_gene: TRBV20-1; j_gene: TRBJ2-7; CDR3aa: CSARDLGDSLF; CDR3nt: TGCAGTGCTAGAGATCTGGGGGACAGCCTTTTC
abundance: .; d_gene: .; v_gene: TRBV29-1; j_gene: TRBJ1-2; CDR3aa: CSVETRGFDYGYTF; CDR3nt: TGCAGCGTTGAGACGCGCGGGTTCGACTATGGCTACACCTTC
abundance: once; d_gene: TRBD1; v_gene: TRBV5-5; j_gene: TRBJ2-7; CDR3aa: CASSSDRNYEQYF; CDR3nt: TGTGCCAGCAGCTCGGACAGGAACTACGAGCAGTACTTC